The 24 T cell receptor beta chains reported below all come from one sample, sequenced in a study of T cell changes during pregnancy in multiple sclerosis. Repertoires were generated with immunoSEQ multiplex PCR, while TCRdb's copy carries only in-frame clones and drops some. The repertoire has under 30,000 clones, roughly 91% of them found once; the top ten carry roughly 0.4%. The specimen was CD4+ T cells from peripheral blood mononuclear cells, collected after pregnancy. These receptors were taken from a female donor with multiple sclerosis, enrolled in a pregnancy study.

This chain connects TRBV30 to TRBJ1-2; D not certain. The CDR3 has 14 residues. Germline V gene sequence: CDR1 GTSNPN, CDR2 SVGIG (reference sequence). With 3 bases removed from V and 4 bases from J, the gap between germline ends came to 15 bases. CDR3 coding DNA: TGTGCCTGGAGCCCCGGGGTTGTATCCTATGGCTACACCTTC. Translating it yields CAWSPGVVSYGYTF.

The chain carries TRBV4-1 and TRBJ1-4; D is unresolved. Trimming removed 4 bases at V and 8 bases at J, with 11 bases between. This CDR3 has 13 residues. Germline V gives CDR1 MGHRA, CDR2 YSYEKL. Here the CDR3 reads CASSPIVGEKLFF. Here the CDR3 DNA reads TGCGCCAGCAGCCCGATTGTCGGGGAAAAACTGTTTTTT.

The chain links TRBV12-5 to TRBJ1-2; 7 positions agree with TRBD1. Per germline, CDR1 LGHNT and CDR2 FRNRAP. This CDR3 contains 16 residues. The V and J ends lost 0 bases and 8 bases, in that order; junction bases with no gene match: 12. The CDR3 DNA sequence: TGTGCTAGTGGTTTGGTACTTAACAGGGGAGGTAGAGGCTACACCTTC. This encodes CASGLVLNRGGRGYTF.

The chain employs TRBV19 and TRBJ2-7, with 8 bases matching TRBD1. The CDR3 has 13 residues. Germline loops: CDR1 LNHDA, CDR2 SQIVND (reference sequence). Germline trimming cut 7 bases from V and 5 bases from J; bases unmatched to any gene: 7. CDR3 amino acids: CASNRGQGHEQYF. Written as DNA, the CDR3 is TGTGCCAGTAACCGCGGACAGGGTCACGAGCAGTACTTC.

This sequence joins TRBV27 and TRBJ1-2, with D perhaps TRBD1 (5 bases). Between the trimmed V and J ends, which lost 5 bases and 0 bases, there was a span of 22 bases. Germline assignment: CDR1 MNHEY and CDR2 SMNVEV (reference sequence). CDR3 length: 18 residues. The chain's CDR3 is CASSPYIDRPFSNYGYTF. As DNA, the CDR3 is TGTGCCAGCAGTCCCTATATCGACAGACCCTTCTCTAACTATGGCTACACCTTC.

The V call is TRBV6-4, the J call TRBJ2-1; 9 bases are shared with TRBD2. Germline V CDR1 and CDR2: MRHNA, SNTAGT. V was clipped by 6 bases and J by 1 base; unmatched bases: 4. CDR3 length: 15 amino acids. The CDR3, as DNA: TGTGCCAGCAGCGAAACTAGCGGGTCCTACAATGAGCAGTTCTTC. It yields the protein CASSETSGSYNEQFF.

The sample holds one count of this clone. The genes are TRBV19 and TRBJ2-2; D is unresolved. The CDR3 is made up of 15 amino acids. V lost 3 bases and J 0 bases, leaving 8 bases between the germline ends. Germline V CDR1 and CDR2: LNHDA, SQIVND (reference sequence). CDR3 sequence: CASSITLANTGELFF. CDR3 in DNA: TGTGCCAGTAGTATCACTCTAGCGAACACCGGGGAGCTGTTTTTT.

This clone came up once. The genes are TRBV4-3 and TRBJ2-5, with TRBD1 identical over 8 bases. V gave up 3 bases and J gave up 2 bases; unmatched junction bases: 5. This CDR3 is 15 amino acids long. Germline V CDR1 and CDR2: LGHNA, YSLEER. This CDR3 is CASSQDRAAQETQYF. The CDR3 coding sequence is TGCGCCAGCAGCCAGGACAGGGCTGCTCAAGAGACCCAGTACTTC.

CDR3 nucleotides: TGCGCCAGCAGCTGGGACCGGGGGTCGGGAAACATTCAGTACTTC. Its translation: CASSWDRGSGNIQYF. The rearrangement joins TRBV5-1 to TRBJ2-4, with TRBD2 as a possible D gene (6 bases). Germline V gives CDR1 SGHRS, CDR2 YFSETQ. This CDR3 has 15 amino acids. Trimming took 3 bases from V and 6 from J, leaving 16 bases between them.

The CDR3: CASSPFQADLLFF. The CDR3 region has the DNA TGTGCCAGCAGCCCCTTCCAGGCAGACCTACTGTTTTTT. V gene TRBV7-2 combines with J gene TRBJ1-4; no clear D. The ends were cut back, 5 bases at V and 13 bases at J, with 17 bases in the middle. The CDR3 runs 13 residues. Germline V gene sequence: CDR1 SGHTA, CDR2 FQGNSA.

The chain employs TRBV5-1 and TRBJ2-5; 16 bases agree with TRBD2. CDR3 size: 16 residues. V was pared by 2 bases and J by 3 bases, with 1 base of the junction left unmatched. Germline V lookup: CDR1 SGHRS, CDR2 YFSETQ. The chain's CDR3 is CASSFGTSGREETQYF. The CDR3 region has the DNA TGCGCCAGCAGCTTTGGGACTAGCGGGAGGGAAGAGACCCAGTACTTC. Full variable domain (rest looked up from reference TRBV5-1 and TRBJ2-5): KAGVTQTPRYLIKTRGQQVTLSCSPISGHRSVSWYQQTPGQGLQFLFEYFSETQRNKGNFPGRFSGRQFSNSRSEMNVSTLELGDSALYLCASSFGTSGREETQYFGPGTRLLVL.

This rearrangement joins TRBV6-6 to TRBJ1-2; 8 bases match TRBD1. With 5 bases clipped from V and 3 bases from J, the junction kept 5 bases outside the gene matches. This CDR3 comprises 14 residues. Germline assignment: CDR1 MNHNY and CDR2 SVGAGI (reference sequence). CDR3 amino acids: CASSPRTGYYGYTF. Here the CDR3 DNA reads TGTGCCAGCAGTCCCAGGACAGGGTACTATGGCTACACCTTC.

The J gene is TRBJ1-1, the V gene TRBV7-9; D is unresolved. The germline CDR1 and CDR2 sequences are SEHNR and FQNEAQ (reference sequence). The length of the CDR3 is 14 residues. Trimming took off 1 base at V and 2 bases at J, with 8 bases between the two ends. Written as DNA, the CDR3 is TGTGCCAGCAGCTTAGTACCCGGTAACACTGAAGCTTTCTTT. Encoded protein: CASSLVPGNTEAFF.

This rearrangement joins TRBV18 to TRBJ1-5; D call uncertain. CDR1 and CDR2 from the germline V gene are KGHSH and LQKENI. The CDR3 has 15 residues. The V and J ends lost 3 bases and 1 base respectively, with 10 bases between them. This CDR3 is CASSPAGVSNQPQHF. The CDR3 DNA sequence: TGTGCCAGCTCACCCGCGGGAGTCAGCAATCAGCCCCAGCATTTT.

The V call is TRBV7-2, the J call TRBJ2-3, with 13 positions matching TRBD2. Germline V gene lookup returns CDR1 SGHTA and CDR2 FQGNSA. V shed 3 bases and J 3 bases; nucleotides not matched to a gene: 3. The CDR3 is 16 amino acids. The CDR3 spells CASSFGTSGVTDTQYF. In DNA form, the CDR3 reads TGTGCCAGCAGCTTTGGGACTAGCGGGGTAACAGATACGCAGTATTTT.

This rearrangement joins TRBV6-1 to TRBJ1-2; no clear D gene. V shed 2 bases and J shed 3 bases, with 7 bases lying between them. CDR1 and CDR2 from the germline V gene are MNHNS and SASEGT. This CDR3 has 13 residues. The CDR3 sequence: CASSEPPYYGYTF. The CDR3, as DNA: TGTGCCAGCAGTGAACCCCCCTACTATGGCTACACCTTC.

This chain uses TRBV7-2 with TRBJ1-3, with 10 nucleotides matching TRBD1. Germline CDR1 reads SGHTA; CDR2 reads FQGNSA. The V gene end was trimmed by 5 bases and the J gene end by 2 bases; junction bases not matched to a gene: 3. The length of the CDR3 is 15 residues. The CDR3 loop is CASSTGQGAGNTIYF. DNA of the CDR3: TGTGCCAGCAGCACCGGACAGGGGGCTGGAAACACCATATATTTT.

J is TRBJ2-3 and V is TRBV4-2, with 13 bases fitting TRBD2. This CDR3 contains 16 residues. CDR1 is LGHNA and CDR2 is YNFKEQ in the germline V gene. The junction had 3 bases not matched to a gene; V was cut back by 3 bases and J by 3 bases. CDR3 bases: TGTGCCAGCAGCCAGAGACTAGCGGGAGGTACAGATACGCAGTATTTT. Translation: CASSQRLAGGTDTQYF.

V usage is TRBV6-1 and J usage is TRBJ2-7, with TRBD2 identical over 12 bases. The CDR3 totals 15 residues. J lost 1 base, V lost 6 bases, and 4 bases had no gene match. The V gene's germline CDR1 is MNHNS and CDR2 SASEGT. This chain's CDR3 is CASRGTSGYSYEQYF. The CDR3 region has the DNA TGTGCCAGCAGAGGGACTAGCGGGTATTCCTACGAGCAGTACTTC.

The chain links TRBV7-9 to TRBJ2-2; D may be TRBD2 (6 bases). V shed 0 bases and J shed 1 base, with 12 bases lying between them. Germline CDR1 SEHNR, CDR2 FQNEAQ (reference sequence). The CDR3 extends over 17 amino acids. This chain's CDR3 is CASSLARGLLNTGELFF. CDR3 in DNA: TGTGCCAGCAGCTTAGCTCGGGGACTCCTGAACACCGGGGAGCTGTTTTTT. Supplemented by reference TRBV7-9 and TRBJ2-2, the full variable domain reads DTGVSQNPRHKITKRGQNVTFRCDPISEHNRLYWYRQTLGQGPEFLTYFQNEAQLEKSRLLSDRFSAERPKGSFSTLEIQRTEQGDSAMYLCASSLARGLLNTGELFFGEGSRLTVL.

The V call is TRBV18, the J call TRBJ2-5; TRBD2 aligns across 7 bases. Trimming took 5 bases from V and 2 from J; bases not matched to a gene: 5. The CDR3 totals 14 residues. Germline CDR1 reads KGHSH; CDR2 reads LQKENI. The CDR3 DNA sequence: TGTGCCAGCTCAGGGACTACCGAACAAGAGACCCAGTACTTC. Its translation: CASSGTTEQETQYF.

V and J are TRBV5-1 and TRBJ1-2, with D possibly TRBD1 on 5 matching bases. V dropped 4 bases and J dropped 6 bases, with 16 bases sitting between them. Per germline, CDR1 SGHRS and CDR2 YFSETQ. This CDR3 has 14 amino acids. CDR3 nucleotide sequence: TGCGCCAGCAGCCCTCAGGGAGGGGCGAATGGCTACACCTTC. This codes for CASSPQGGANGYTF.

CDR3 nucleotides: TGCGCCAGCAGCGTGGAGGGGGCCACTGAAGCTTTCTTT. Translated, it gives CASSVEGATEAFF. The genes are TRBV5-1 and TRBJ1-1; 7 bases match TRBD1. The CDR3 length is 13 residues. Trimming cost V 4 bases and J 4 bases; bases outside gene matches: 4. Germline loops: CDR1 SGHRS, CDR2 YFSETQ.

This rearrangement joins TRBV9 to TRBJ2-5, with TRBD2 identical over 7 bases. Trimming removed 2 bases from V and 4 bases from J; junction bases left unmatched: 8. Germline V gene lookup returns CDR1 SGDLS and CDR2 YYNGEE. This CDR3 spans 15 amino acids. CDR3 region: CASSVTSAVRETQYF. CDR3 DNA: TGTGCCAGCAGCGTCACTAGCGCGGTGAGAGAGACCCAGTACTTC.